These T cell receptor beta chains were read from a single sample in a study of blood T cell repertoires in COVID-19. Libraries were prepared by immunoSEQ multiplex PCR; TCRdb keeps only in-frame clonotypes and omits some of them. Of about 310,000 clones listed, around 84% are singletons. Sample: peripheral blood. The receptors derive from a man in his 70s with acute or convalescent COVID-19. Both conserved end residues are part of each CDR3. The D gene is left open where the match is weak. Where a row states a size, it is once, few, many or the class of an expanded clone; other rows omit it.

J: TRBJ2-1
V: TRBV28
D: TRBD2
size: .
DNA: TGTGCCAGCAGTTTATCCCGAGGAGCGGGATGGTCCTACAATGAGCAGTTCTTC
CDR3: CASSLSRGAGWSYNEQFF

J: TRBJ1-1
V: TRBV19
D: .
size: .
DNA: TGTGCCAGTAGTACCAGGCGACCGAACACTGAAGCTTTCTTT
CDR3: CASSTRRPNTEAFF

J: TRBJ1-2
V: TRBV18
D: .
size: .
DNA: TGTGCCAGCTCACCAACCTTCCAGGGGCGCGGGCATGGCTACACCTTC
CDR3: CASSPTFQGRGHGYTF

J: TRBJ1-1
V: TRBV11-2
D: .
size: few
DNA: TGTGCCAGCAGCTTAAACCCGGGACTCCCGAACACTGAAGCTTTCTTT
CDR3: CASSLNPGLPNTEAFF

J: TRBJ2-5
V: TRBV5-4
D: TRBD2
size: .
DNA: TGTGCCAGCAGCTCACGGAGGGGCGGGGGGGAGACCCAGTACTTC
CDR3: CASSSRRGGGETQYF

J: TRBJ1-4
V: TRBV4-2
D: .
size: .
DNA: TGTGCCAGCAGCCAAGATCGGGGGGGATCCGAAAAACTGTTTTTT
CDR3: CASSQDRGGSEKLFF

J: TRBJ2-7
V: TRBV5-1
D: TRBD2
size: .
DNA: TGCGCCAGCAGCCCCGGGACTAGCGAATCCTACGAGCAGTACTTC
CDR3: CASSPGTSESYEQYF

J: TRBJ2-7
V: TRBV18
D: TRBD1
size: .
DNA: TGTGCCAGCTCACCTTGGACAGGGAGTGAGCAGTACTTC
CDR3: CASSPWTGSEQYF

J: TRBJ2-3
V: TRBV5-1
D: .
size: .
DNA: TGCGCCAGCAGCTTGGATGGGGGGTCGACAGATACGCAGTATTTT
CDR3: CASSLDGGSTDTQYF

J: TRBJ2-7
V: TRBV7-2
D: TRBD2
size: .
DNA: TGTGCCAGCAGCTCTCGGACTAGCGGGAGTTTTGACGAGCAGTACTTC
CDR3: CASSSRTSGSFDEQYF

J: TRBJ2-7
V: TRBV7-9
D: .
size: .
DNA: TGTGCCAGCTCTGGAAATTTGCGGGAGCAGTACTTC
CDR3: CASSGNLREQYF

J: TRBJ1-6
V: TRBV4-3
D: .
size: .
DNA: TGCGCCAGCAGCCAAGACGGGAGGGGAACTAATTCACCCCTCCACTTT
CDR3: CASSQDGRGTNSPLHF

J: TRBJ1-4
V: TRBV27
D: TRBD1
size: .
DNA: TGTGCCAGCAGTCGCGGGACAGGGGGGAGATCTGAAAAACTGTTTTTT
CDR3: CASSRGTGGRSEKLFF

J: TRBJ2-7
V: TRBV5-8
D: TRBD2
size: .
DNA: TGTGCCAGCAGCTTGGTTACTAGCGGACCCTACGAGCAGTACTTC
CDR3: CASSLVTSGPYEQYF

J: TRBJ1-5
V: TRBV28
D: TRBD1
size: .
DNA: TGTGCCAGCACTTGGACAGGGAACCAGCCCCAGCATTTT
CDR3: CASTWTGNQPQHF

J: TRBJ2-3
V: TRBV11-2
D: TRBD2
size: .
DNA: TGTGCCAGCAGCTTTAGTACCGGGACTAGTAGCGTGACAGATACGCAGTATTTT
CDR3: CASSFSTGTSSVTDTQYF

J: TRBJ2-3
V: TRBV7-2
D: .
size: .
DNA: TGTGCCAGCAGCTTACGGGTATCAGATACGCAGTATTTT
CDR3: CASSLRVSDTQYF

J: TRBJ2-5
V: TRBV2
D: .
size: .
DNA: TGTGCCAGCAGTGGTTCCGCGGGGCAAGAGACCCAGTACTTC
CDR3: CASSGSAGQETQYF

J: TRBJ2-5
V: TRBV7-9
D: .
size: .
DNA: TGTGCCAGCAGCTTAGGGAACGTGGGCCCGGGGGAGACCCAGTACTTC
CDR3: CASSLGNVGPGETQYF

J: TRBJ2-1
V: TRBV5-5
D: TRBD2
size: few
DNA: TGTGCCAGCAGCTGGAGTAGCGGGGGGACCCACAATGAGCAGTTCTTC
CDR3: CASSWSSGGTHNEQFF

J: TRBJ2-5
V: TRBV19
D: .
size: few
DNA: TGTGCCAGTAGTATGTGGCAGGCCCAAGAGACCCAGTACTTC
CDR3: CASSMWQAQETQYF

J: TRBJ1-5
V: TRBV27
D: .
size: few
DNA: TGTGCCAGCAGTTTAATGTGGGGGCCACCCCGCGCCAATCAGCCCCAGCATTTT
CDR3: CASSLMWGPPRANQPQHF

J: TRBJ1-1
V: TRBV6-5
D: .
size: few
DNA: TGTGCCAGCAGCCACCGCAAACAGGGTTGGACTGAAGCTTTCTTT
CDR3: CASSHRKQGWTEAFF

J: TRBJ2-7
V: TRBV18
D: TRBD2
size: .
DNA: TGTGCCAGCTCACCCGGACTAGCGCGAGGGTTGAACGAGCAGTACTTC
CDR3: CASSPGLARGLNEQYF

J: TRBJ2-1
V: TRBV7-9
D: TRBD1
size: .
DNA: TGTGCCAGCAGCCGGGGACAGAACAATGAGCAGTTCTTC
CDR3: CASSRGQNNEQFF

J: TRBJ2-7
V: TRBV28
D: TRBD1
size: few
DNA: TGTGCCAGCAGTTTAAGGCAGGGGGTACGCGAGCAGTACTTC
CDR3: CASSLRQGVREQYF

J: TRBJ1-1
V: TRBV18
D: TRBD1
size: .
DNA: TGTGCCAGCTCAGGAGGGACAGGGAGGAACACTGAAGCTTTCTTT
CDR3: CASSGGTGRNTEAFF

J: TRBJ1-2
V: TRBV3-1/TRBV3-2
D: .
size: .
DNA: TGTGCCAGCAGCCGATCGGACAGCCCGCTTAACTATGGCTACACCTTC
CDR3: CASSRSDSPLNYGYTF

J: TRBJ2-5
V: TRBV5-1
D: TRBD1
size: once
DNA: TGCGCCAGCAGCTTGCAGGGGGCACAAGAGACCCAGTACTTC
CDR3: CASSLQGAQETQYF

J: TRBJ2-7
V: TRBV11-3
D: .
size: .
DNA: TGTGCCAGCAGCTTACTCGCAGGATCGGCCTACGAGCAGTACTTC
CDR3: CASSLLAGSAYEQYF

J: TRBJ2-2
V: TRBV28
D: .
size: few
DNA: TGTGCCAGCAGTTCAAACTCCGGGGAGCTGTTTTTT
CDR3: CASSSNSGELFF

J: TRBJ2-5
V: TRBV5-6
D: .
size: .
DNA: TGTGCCAGCAGCGGACAGTTCCAAGAGACCCAGTACTTC
CDR3: CASSGQFQETQYF

J: TRBJ2-1
V: TRBV19
D: .
size: .
DNA: TGTGCCAGTAGTTCCGGGACTTCGAGGAGAAATGAGCAGTTCTTC
CDR3: CASSSGTSRRNEQFF

J: TRBJ1-2
V: TRBV21-1
D: .
size: .
DNA: TGTGCCAGCAGCAGTCACCGGGACAGAGGCCTTTCGGGCTACACCTTC
CDR3: CASSSHRDRGLSGYTF

J: TRBJ2-7
V: TRBV11-3
D: TRBD2
size: .
DNA: TGTGCCAGCAGCCGACTAGCGGGAGAAGTTTACGAGCAGTACTTC
CDR3: CASSRLAGEVYEQYF

J: TRBJ1-3
V: TRBV28
D: .
size: .
DNA: TGTGCCAGCAGCTATTCAGGGGCCTCGGGGGGAAACACCATATATTTT
CDR3: CASSYSGASGGNTIYF

J: TRBJ1-1
V: TRBV7-9
D: .
size: .
DNA: TGTGCCAGCAGCTTAGTTCAGGTCCAGACGTTT
CDR3: CASSLVQVQTF

J: TRBJ1-4
V: TRBV2
D: TRBD1
size: once
DNA: TGTGCCAGCAGAGCCGGGACAGCTAATGAAAAACTGTTTTTT
CDR3: CASRAGTANEKLFF

J: TRBJ1-1
V: TRBV4-1
D: TRBD1
size: .
DNA: TGCGCCAGCAGCCCTGTTGCAGGACAGGACACTGAAGCTTTCTTT
CDR3: CASSPVAGQDTEAFF

J: TRBJ2-7
V: TRBV7-8
D: .
size: .
DNA: TGTGCCAGCAGCTTAGTCGGTTCGCGCAGGTTGACCTACGAGCAGTACTTC
CDR3: CASSLVGSRRLTYEQYF

J: TRBJ1-6
V: TRBV6-2/TRBV6-3
D: .
size: .
DNA: TGTGCCAGCAGTTACTTGTCAGGCTCTGGGTCACCCCTCCACTTT
CDR3: CASSYLSGSGSPLHF

J: TRBJ2-5
V: TRBV7-2
D: .
size: once
DNA: TGTGCCAGCAGCTTAGCTTTCGGGGAAGAGACCCAGTACTTC
CDR3: CASSLAFGEETQYF

J: TRBJ2-1
V: TRBV9
D: .
size: .
DNA: TGTGCCAGCAGCGTTAGCGTGGGCAATGAGCAGTTCTTC
CDR3: CASSVSVGNEQFF